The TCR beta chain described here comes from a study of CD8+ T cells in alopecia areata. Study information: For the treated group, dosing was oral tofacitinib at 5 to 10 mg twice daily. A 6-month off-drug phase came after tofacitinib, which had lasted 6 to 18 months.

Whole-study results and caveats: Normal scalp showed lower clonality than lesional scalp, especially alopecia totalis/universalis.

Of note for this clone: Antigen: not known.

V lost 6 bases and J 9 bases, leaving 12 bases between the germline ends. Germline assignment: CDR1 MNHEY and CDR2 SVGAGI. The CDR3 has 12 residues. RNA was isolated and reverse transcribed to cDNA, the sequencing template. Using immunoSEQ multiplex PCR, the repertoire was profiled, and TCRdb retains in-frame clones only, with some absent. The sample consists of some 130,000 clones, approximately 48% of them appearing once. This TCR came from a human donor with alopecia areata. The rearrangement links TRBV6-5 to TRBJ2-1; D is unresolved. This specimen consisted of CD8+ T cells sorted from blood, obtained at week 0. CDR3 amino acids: CASSRSPTEQFF. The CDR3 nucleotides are TGTGCCAGCAGCCGCTCGCCAACTGAGCAGTTCTTC.